The T cell receptor beta chain described here comes from a study of response to subunit inactivated influenza vaccine. Overall study findings and caveats: After each seasonal influenza vaccination, few new T cells are recruited, the authors suggested.

V was pared by 0 bases and J by 3 bases, with 12 bases between. The CDR3 contains 16 residues. TCRdb reprocessed the RT-PCR reads via MiXCR and lists one record per CDR3 protein. The repertoire holds roughly 500,000 distinct CDR3 sequences, approximately 15% seen once, with less than 4% in the top ten. Details on this clonotype: The antigen is not known.

This material consisted of CD4+ T cells sorted from PBMCs, taken less than 30 months after vaccination. This receptor was identified in a man between 45 and 75 years old who received an inactivated influenza vaccine. V is TRBV12-3 or TRBV12-4 and J is TRBJ2-1; D possibly corresponds to TRBD2 (5 bases). CDR3 coding DNA: TGTGCCAGCAGTTTAGCCGGGAAGCGGAACTACAATGAGCAGTTCTTC. Amino acids: CASSLAGKRNYNEQFF.